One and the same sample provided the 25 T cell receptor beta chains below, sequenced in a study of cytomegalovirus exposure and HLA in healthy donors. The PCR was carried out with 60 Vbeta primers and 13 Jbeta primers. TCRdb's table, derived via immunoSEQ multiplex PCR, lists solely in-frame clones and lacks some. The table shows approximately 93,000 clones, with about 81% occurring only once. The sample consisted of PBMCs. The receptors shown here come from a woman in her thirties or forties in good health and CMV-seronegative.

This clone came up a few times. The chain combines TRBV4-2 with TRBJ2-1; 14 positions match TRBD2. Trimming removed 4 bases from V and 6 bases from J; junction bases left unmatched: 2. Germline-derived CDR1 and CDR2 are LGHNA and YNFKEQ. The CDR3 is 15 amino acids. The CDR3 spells CASSPGTSGSNEQFF. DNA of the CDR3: TGTGCCAGCAGCCCAGGGACTAGCGGGAGCAATGAGCAGTTCTTC.

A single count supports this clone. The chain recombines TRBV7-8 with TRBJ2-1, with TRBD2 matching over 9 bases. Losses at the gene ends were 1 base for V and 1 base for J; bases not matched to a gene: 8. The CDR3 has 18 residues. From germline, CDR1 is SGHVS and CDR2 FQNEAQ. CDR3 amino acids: CASSLVLPSGISYNEQFF. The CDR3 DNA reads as TGTGCCAGCAGCTTAGTTTTGCCTAGCGGGATTTCCTACAATGAGCAGTTCTTC.

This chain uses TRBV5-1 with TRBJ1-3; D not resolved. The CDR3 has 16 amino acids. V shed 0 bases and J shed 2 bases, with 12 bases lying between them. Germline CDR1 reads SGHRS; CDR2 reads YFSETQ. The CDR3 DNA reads TGCGCCAGCAGCTTGGCGGGGAAAGGAACTGGAAACACCATATATTTT. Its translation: CASSLAGKGTGNTIYF.

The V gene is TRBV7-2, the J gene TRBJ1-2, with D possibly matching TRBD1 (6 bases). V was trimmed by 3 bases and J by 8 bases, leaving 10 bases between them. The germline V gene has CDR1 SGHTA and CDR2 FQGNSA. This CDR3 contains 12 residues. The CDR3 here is CASSFDRLGYTF. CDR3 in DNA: TGTGCCAGCAGCTTCGACAGGCTAGGCTACACCTTC.

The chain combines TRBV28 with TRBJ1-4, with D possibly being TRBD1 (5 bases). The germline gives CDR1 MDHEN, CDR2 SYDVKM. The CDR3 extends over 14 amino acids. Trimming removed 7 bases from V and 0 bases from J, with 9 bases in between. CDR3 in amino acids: CASKTGTTNEKLFF. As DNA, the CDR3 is TGTGCCAGCAAAACAGGAACAACTAATGAAAAACTGTTTTTT. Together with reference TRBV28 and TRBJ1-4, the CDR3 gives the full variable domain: DVKVTQSSRYLVKRTGEKVFLECVQDMDHENMFWYRQDPGLGLRLIYFSYDVKMKEKGDIPEGYSVSREKKERFSLILESASTNQTSMYLCASKTGTTNEKLFFGSGTQLSVL.

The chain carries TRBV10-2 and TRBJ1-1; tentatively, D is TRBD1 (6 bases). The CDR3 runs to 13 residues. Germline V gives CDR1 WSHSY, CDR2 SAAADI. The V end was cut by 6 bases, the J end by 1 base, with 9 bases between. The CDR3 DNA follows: TGCGCCAGCAGGGGGGCCCCGAACACTGAAGCTTTCTTT. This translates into CASRGAPNTEAFF.

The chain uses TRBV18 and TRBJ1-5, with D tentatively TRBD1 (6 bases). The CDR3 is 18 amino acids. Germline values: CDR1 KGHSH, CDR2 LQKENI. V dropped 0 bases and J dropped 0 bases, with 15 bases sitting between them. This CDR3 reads CASSPPMGGLNSNQPQHF. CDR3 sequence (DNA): TGTGCCAGCTCACCACCGATGGGGGGGCTGAATAGCAATCAGCCCCAGCATTTT.

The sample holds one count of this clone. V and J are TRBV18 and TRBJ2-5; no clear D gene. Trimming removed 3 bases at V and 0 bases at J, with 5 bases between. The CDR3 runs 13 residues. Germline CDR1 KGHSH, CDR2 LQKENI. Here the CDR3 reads CASSPPYQETQYF. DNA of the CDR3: TGTGCCAGCTCACCTCCGTACCAAGAGACCCAGTACTTC.

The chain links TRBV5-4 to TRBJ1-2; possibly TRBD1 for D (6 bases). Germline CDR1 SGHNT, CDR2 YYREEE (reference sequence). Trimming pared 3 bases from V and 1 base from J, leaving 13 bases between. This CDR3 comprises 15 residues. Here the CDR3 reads CASSSYRENNYGYTF. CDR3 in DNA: TGTGCCAGCAGCTCCTACAGGGAGAATAACTATGGCTACACCTTC.

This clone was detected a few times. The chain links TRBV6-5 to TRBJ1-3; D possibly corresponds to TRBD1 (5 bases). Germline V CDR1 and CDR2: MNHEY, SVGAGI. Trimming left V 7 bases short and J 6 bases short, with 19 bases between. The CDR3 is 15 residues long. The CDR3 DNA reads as TGTGCCAGCAAGCCAGCGGGGGGTAGCGAAAACACCATATATTTT. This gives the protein CASKPAGGSENTIYF.

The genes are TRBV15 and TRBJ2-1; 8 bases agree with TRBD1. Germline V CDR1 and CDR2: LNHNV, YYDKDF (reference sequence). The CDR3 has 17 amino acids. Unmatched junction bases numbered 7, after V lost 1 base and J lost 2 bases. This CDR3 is CATSRVHPDRAYNEQFF. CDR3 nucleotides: TGTGCCACCAGCAGAGTTCACCCGGACAGGGCCTACAATGAGCAGTTCTTC. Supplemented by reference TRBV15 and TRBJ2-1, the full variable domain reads DAMVIQNPRYQVTQFGKPVTLSCSQTLNHNVMYWYQQKSSQAPKLLFHYYDKDFNNEADTPDNFQSRRPNTSFCFLDIRSPGLGDTAMYLCATSRVHPDRAYNEQFFGPGTRLTVL.

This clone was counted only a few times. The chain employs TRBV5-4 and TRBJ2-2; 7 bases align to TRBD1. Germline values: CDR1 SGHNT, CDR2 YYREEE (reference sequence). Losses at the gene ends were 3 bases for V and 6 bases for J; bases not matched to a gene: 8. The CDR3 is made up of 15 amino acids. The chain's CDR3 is CASSWTDRASGELFF. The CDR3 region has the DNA TGTGCCAGCAGCTGGACAGACAGGGCATCCGGGGAGCTGTTTTTT.

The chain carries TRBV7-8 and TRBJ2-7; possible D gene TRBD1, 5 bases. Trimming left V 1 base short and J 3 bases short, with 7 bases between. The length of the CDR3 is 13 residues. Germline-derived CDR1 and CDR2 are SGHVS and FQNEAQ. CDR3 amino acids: CASSLGQNYEQYF. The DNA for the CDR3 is TGTGCCAGCAGCTTAGGACAGAACTACGAGCAGTACTTC.

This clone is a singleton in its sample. CDR3 nucleotides: TGTGCCACCGGGACAGACTATGGCTACACCTTC. This gives the protein CATGTDYGYTF. V and J are TRBV10-3 and TRBJ1-2; 7 positions match TRBD1. V was pared by 10 bases and J by 3 bases, with 2 bases of the junction left unmatched. The CDR3 runs 11 residues. Germline V gene lookup returns CDR1 ENHRY and CDR2 SYGVKD.

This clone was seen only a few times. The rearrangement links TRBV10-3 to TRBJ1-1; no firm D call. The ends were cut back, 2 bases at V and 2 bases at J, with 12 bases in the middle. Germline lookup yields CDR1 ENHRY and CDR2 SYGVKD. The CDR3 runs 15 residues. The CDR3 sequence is CAISEDGPGNTEAFF. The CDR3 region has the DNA TGTGCCATCAGTGAGGATGGGCCAGGTAACACTGAAGCTTTCTTT.

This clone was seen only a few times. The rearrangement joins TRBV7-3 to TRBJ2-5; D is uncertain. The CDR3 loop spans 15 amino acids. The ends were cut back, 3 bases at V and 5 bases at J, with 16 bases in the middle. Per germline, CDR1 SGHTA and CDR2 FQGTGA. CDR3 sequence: CASSLTGLPGETQYF. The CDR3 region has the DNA TGTGCCAGCAGCTTGACCGGGTTACCCGGGGAGACCCAGTACTTC.

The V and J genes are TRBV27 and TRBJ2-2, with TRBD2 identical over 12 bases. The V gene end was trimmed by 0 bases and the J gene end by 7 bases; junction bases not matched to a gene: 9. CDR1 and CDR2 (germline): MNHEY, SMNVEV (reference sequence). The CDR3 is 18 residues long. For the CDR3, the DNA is TGTGCCAGCAGTTTATCTAGTCTAGCGGGAGGGCCCGGCGGGGAGCTGTTTTTT. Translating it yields CASSLSSLAGGPGGELFF.

CDR3 nucleotide sequence: TGTGCCAGCAGTGATATCACTCAGGGGAGTGAGCAGTTCTTC. Residues: CASSDITQGSEQFF. The V and J genes are TRBV2 and TRBJ2-1; weak D call: TRBD1 (6 bases). Germline-derived CDR1 and CDR2 are SNHLY and FYNNEI. This CDR3 spans 14 amino acids. With 3 bases removed from V and 9 bases from J, the gap between germline ends came to 15 bases.

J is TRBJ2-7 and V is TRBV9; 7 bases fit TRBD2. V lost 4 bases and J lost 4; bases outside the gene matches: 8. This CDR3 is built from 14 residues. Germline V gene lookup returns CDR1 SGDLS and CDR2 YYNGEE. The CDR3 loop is CASSPSLAVYEQYF. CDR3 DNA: TGTGCCAGCAGCCCGAGCCTAGCGGTTTACGAGCAGTACTTC. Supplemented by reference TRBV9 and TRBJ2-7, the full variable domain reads DSGVTQTPKHLITATGQRVTLRCSPRSGDLSVYWYQQSLDQGLQFLIQYYNGEERAKGNILERFSAQQFPDLHSELNLSSLELGDSALYFCASSPSLAVYEQYFGPGTRLTVT.

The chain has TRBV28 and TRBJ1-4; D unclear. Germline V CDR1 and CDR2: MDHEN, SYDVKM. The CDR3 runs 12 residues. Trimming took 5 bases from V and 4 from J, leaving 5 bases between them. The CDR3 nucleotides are TGTGCCAGCAGTCTTAGTAATGAAAAACTGTTTTTT. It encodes CASSLSNEKLFF.

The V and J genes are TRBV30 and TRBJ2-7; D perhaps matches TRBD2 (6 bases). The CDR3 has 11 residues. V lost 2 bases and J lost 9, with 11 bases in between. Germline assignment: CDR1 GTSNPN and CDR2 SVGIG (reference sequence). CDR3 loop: CAWSTGETQYF. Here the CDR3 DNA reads TGTGCCTGGAGTACGGGGGAGACGCAGTACTTC.

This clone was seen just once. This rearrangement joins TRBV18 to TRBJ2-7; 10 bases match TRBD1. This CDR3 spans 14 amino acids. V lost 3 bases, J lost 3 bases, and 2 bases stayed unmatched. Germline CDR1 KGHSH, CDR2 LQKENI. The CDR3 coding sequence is TGTGCCAGCTCACCTAGGACAGGGGGCTACGAGCAGTACTTC. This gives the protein CASSPRTGGYEQYF.

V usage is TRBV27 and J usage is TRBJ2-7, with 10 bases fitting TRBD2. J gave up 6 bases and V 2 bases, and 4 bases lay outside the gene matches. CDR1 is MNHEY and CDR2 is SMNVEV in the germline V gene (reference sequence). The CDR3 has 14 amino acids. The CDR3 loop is CASSLLAGVREQYF. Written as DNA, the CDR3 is TGTGCCAGCAGTTTACTAGCGGGAGTTCGCGAGCAGTACTTC.

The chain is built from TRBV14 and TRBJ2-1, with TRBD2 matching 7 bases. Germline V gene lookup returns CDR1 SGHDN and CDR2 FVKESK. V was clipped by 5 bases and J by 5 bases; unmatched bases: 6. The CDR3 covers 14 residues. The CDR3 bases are TGTGCCAGCAGCGCGGGGGTCGGAGACAATGAGCAGTTCTTC. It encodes CASSAGVGDNEQFF.

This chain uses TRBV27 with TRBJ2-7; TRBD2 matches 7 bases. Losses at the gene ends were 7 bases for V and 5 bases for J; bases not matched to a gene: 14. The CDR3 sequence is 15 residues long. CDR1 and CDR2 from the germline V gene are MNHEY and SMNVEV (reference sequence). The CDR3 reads CASTRRGGSPNEQYF. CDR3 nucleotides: TGTGCCAGCACCCGCCGCGGGGGTTCACCCAACGAGCAGTACTTC.